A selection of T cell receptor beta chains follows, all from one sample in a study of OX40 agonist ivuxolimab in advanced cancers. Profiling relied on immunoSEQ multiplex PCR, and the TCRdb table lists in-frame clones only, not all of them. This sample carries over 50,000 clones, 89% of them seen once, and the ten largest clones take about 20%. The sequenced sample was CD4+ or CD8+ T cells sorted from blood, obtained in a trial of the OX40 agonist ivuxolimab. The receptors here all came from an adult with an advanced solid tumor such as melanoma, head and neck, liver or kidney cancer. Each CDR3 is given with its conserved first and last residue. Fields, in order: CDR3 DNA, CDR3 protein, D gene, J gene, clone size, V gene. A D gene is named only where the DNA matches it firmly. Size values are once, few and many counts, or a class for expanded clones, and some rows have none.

DNA: TGCGCCAGCAGCTTACCGCAGGGGGAGAAAACGAACACCGGGGAGCTGTTTTTT
CDR3: CASSLPQGEKTNTGELFF
D: TRBD1
J: TRBJ2-2
size: -
V: TRBV5-1

DNA: TGTGCCAGTAGTGCCTGGGTGAACAATCAGCCCCAGCATTTT
CDR3: CASSAWVNNQPQHF
D: -
J: TRBJ1-5
size: -
V: TRBV19

DNA: TGTGCCAGCAGTGGGAGCCCGGGACAATTCTACGAGCAGTACTTC
CDR3: CASSGSPGQFYEQYF
D: -
J: TRBJ2-7
size: once
V: TRBV28

DNA: TGTGCCAGCAGCTTAGGAGCGGGACAAGAGACCCAGTACTTC
CDR3: CASSLGAGQETQYF
D: TRBD2
J: TRBJ2-5
size: -
V: TRBV7-8

DNA: TGTGCCAGCAGCTCAGGCGGGACAGGTGGTCTTTACGAGCAGTACTTC
CDR3: CASSSGGTGGLYEQYF
D: TRBD1
J: TRBJ2-7
size: few
V: TRBV7-9

DNA: TGTGCCAGCAGCTTAGGCCGTAAGGGTTATGGCTACACCTTC
CDR3: CASSLGRKGYGYTF
D: -
J: TRBJ1-2
size: few
V: TRBV11-2

DNA: TGTGCCAGCTATACTCCGAGGGACTATGGCTACACCTTC
CDR3: CASYTPRDYGYTF
D: -
J: TRBJ1-2
size: -
V: TRBV6-6

DNA: TGTGCCAGCAGCGTAGAGTGGGATCTCCAAGACAATGAGCAGTTCTTC
CDR3: CASSVEWDLQDNEQFF
D: -
J: TRBJ2-1
size: once
V: TRBV9

DNA: TGTGCCAGCAGTTTAAGCACAGGACCTAACGAGCAGTACTTC
CDR3: CASSLSTGPNEQYF
D: -
J: TRBJ2-7
size: -
V: TRBV27

DNA: TGTGCCAGCACCACGACGACAGGGGTTCAGCCCCAGCATTTT
CDR3: CASTTTTGVQPQHF
D: TRBD1
J: TRBJ1-5
size: -
V: TRBV27

DNA: TGTGCCAGCAGTGAATGGGGCTCCAAGAACACTGAAGCTTTCTTT
CDR3: CASSEWGSKNTEAFF
D: -
J: TRBJ1-1
size: -
V: TRBV6-1

DNA: TGTGCCAGCAGTTCCCAGGAGGGAGGTCGAAGAGGCTACACCTTC
CDR3: CASSSQEGGRRGYTF
D: -
J: TRBJ1-2
size: once
V: TRBV28

DNA: TGTGCCAGCAGTTTAGCGGGAGGCTACAATGAGCAGTTCTTC
CDR3: CASSLAGGYNEQFF
D: TRBD2
J: TRBJ2-1
size: -
V: TRBV27

DNA: TGCAGCGTTGCAGGGAATAGGTACAATGAGCAGTTCTTC
CDR3: CSVAGNRYNEQFF
D: -
J: TRBJ2-1
size: -
V: TRBV29-1

DNA: TGCGCCAGCAGTGGTTACAGTGAAGAGCAGTACTTC
CDR3: CASSGYSEEQYF
D: -
J: TRBJ2-7
size: -
V: TRBV10-2

DNA: TGTGCCAGCAGCTCCACCGGGACCTCAAACGGGGGAGGCACTGAAGCTTTCTTT
CDR3: CASSSTGTSNGGGTEAFF
D: -
J: TRBJ1-1
size: -
V: TRBV12-1

DNA: TGTGCCAGTAGTCCCTCGAGACAGGCTGGCGGCTACACCTTC
CDR3: CASSPSRQAGGYTF
D: -
J: TRBJ1-2
size: -
V: TRBV19

DNA: TGTGCCAGCAGTTACTCGGAAGGTTCAGTTCAGTACTTC
CDR3: CASSYSEGSVQYF
D: -
J: TRBJ2-4
size: -
V: TRBV6-5

DNA: TGTGCCAGCAGCTATCTGGCGGGAGGGCGGTACGAGCAGTACTTC
CDR3: CASSYLAGGRYEQYF
D: TRBD2
J: TRBJ2-7
size: medium-sized
V: TRBV5-4

DNA: TGTGCCTGGAGTGGGGACGGAAACTACGAGCAGTACTTC
CDR3: CAWSGDGNYEQYF
D: -
J: TRBJ2-7
size: -
V: TRBV30

DNA: TGTGCCAGCAGCTTGGTCCGGGACAGGGGTCGTTATGAGCAGTTCTTC
CDR3: CASSLVRDRGRYEQFF
D: TRBD1
J: TRBJ2-1
size: -
V: TRBV5-6

DNA: TGCGCCAGCAGCCAAGATCGCACGAAAAGCTCCTATAATTCACCCCTCCACTTT
CDR3: CASSQDRTKSSYNSPLHF
D: -
J: TRBJ1-6
size: -
V: TRBV4-3

DNA: TGTGCCAGCAGCGTCGGCGGTAGCGGGAGTGATGAGCAGTTCTTC
CDR3: CASSVGGSGSDEQFF
D: TRBD2
J: TRBJ2-1
size: -
V: TRBV9

DNA: TGTGCCAGCAGCTTAGGGGGACAGGGCAAGCAGTACTTC
CDR3: CASSLGGQGKQYF
D: TRBD1
J: TRBJ2-7
size: few
V: TRBV7-9

DNA: TGCGCCAGCAGCCAAGTTGGACTCTCCTACGAGCAGTACTTC
CDR3: CASSQVGLSYEQYF
D: -
J: TRBJ2-7
size: once
V: TRBV4-3

DNA: TGTGCCAGCAGGGCCGGGACAGACTACGAGCAGTACTTC
CDR3: CASRAGTDYEQYF
D: TRBD1
J: TRBJ2-7
size: once
V: TRBV6-5